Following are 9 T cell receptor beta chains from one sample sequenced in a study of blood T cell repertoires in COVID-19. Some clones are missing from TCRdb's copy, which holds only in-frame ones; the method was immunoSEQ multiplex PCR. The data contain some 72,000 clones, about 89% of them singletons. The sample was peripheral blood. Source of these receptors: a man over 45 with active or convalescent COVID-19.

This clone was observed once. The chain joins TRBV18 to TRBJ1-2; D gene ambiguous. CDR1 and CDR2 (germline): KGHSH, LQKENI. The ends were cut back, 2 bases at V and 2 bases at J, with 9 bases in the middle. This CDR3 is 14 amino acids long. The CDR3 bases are TGTGCCAGCTCACCATCAACGGTCAACTATGGCTACACCTTC. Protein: CASSPSTVNYGYTF.

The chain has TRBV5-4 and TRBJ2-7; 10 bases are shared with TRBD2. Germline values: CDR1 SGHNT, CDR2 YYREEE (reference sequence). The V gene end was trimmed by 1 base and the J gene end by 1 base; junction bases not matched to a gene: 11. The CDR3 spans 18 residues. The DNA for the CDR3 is TGTGCCAGCAGCTTGTGGCTTCAGGGACTAGCGCTTTCCTACGAGCAGTACTTC. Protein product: CASSLWLQGLALSYEQYF.

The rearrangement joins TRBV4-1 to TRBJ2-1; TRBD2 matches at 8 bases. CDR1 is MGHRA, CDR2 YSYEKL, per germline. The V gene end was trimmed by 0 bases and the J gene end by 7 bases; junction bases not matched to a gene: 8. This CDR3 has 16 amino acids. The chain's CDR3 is CASSQDVGLGVNEQFF. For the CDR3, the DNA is TGCGCCAGCAGCCAAGATGTGGGACTAGGTGTTAATGAGCAGTTCTTC.

CDR3 bases: TGCGCCAGCAGCTTGAGCCTTAAGGAGACCCAGTACTTC. Translating it yields CASSLSLKETQYF. This rearrangement joins TRBV5-1 to TRBJ2-5; D is unclear. CDR1 is SGHRS and CDR2 is YFSETQ in the germline V gene. CDR3 length: 13 amino acids. V lost 1 base, J lost 5 bases, and 9 bases lay in between.

This CDR3 reads CASSHGGLRTEAFF. The CDR3 nucleotides are TGTGCCAGCAGCCACGGGGGTTTGAGGACTGAAGCTTTCTTT. The V gene is TRBV5-8, the J gene TRBJ1-1, with TRBD1 as a possible D gene (5 bases). Germline-derived CDR1 and CDR2 are SGHTS and YDEGEE. The ends were cut back, 4 bases at V and 5 bases at J, with 15 bases in the middle. CDR3 length: 14 residues.

This CDR3 is CAISESTTTTDTQYF. The CDR3 DNA reads as TGTGCCATCAGTGAGTCGACGACTACCACAGATACGCAGTATTTT. V usage is TRBV10-3 and J usage is TRBJ2-3, with D possibly being TRBD2 (5 bases). V shed 0 bases and J shed 2 bases, with 9 bases lying between them. The germline V gene encodes CDR1 ENHRY and CDR2 SYGVKD. This CDR3 contains 15 residues.

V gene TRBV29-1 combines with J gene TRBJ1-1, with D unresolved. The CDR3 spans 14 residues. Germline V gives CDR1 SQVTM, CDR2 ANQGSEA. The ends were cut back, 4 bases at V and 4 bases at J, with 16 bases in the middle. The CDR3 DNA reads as TGCAGCGTTGTGTCAGCGGGGAAGGGCACTGAAGCTTTCTTT. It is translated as CSVVSAGKGTEAFF.

The CDR3 DNA reads TGTGCCAGCAGCTTAGGTGCAGGGAACCACGAGCAGTACTTC. It codes for CASSLGAGNHEQYF. V usage is TRBV11-3 and J usage is TRBJ2-7; TRBD1 is a possible D gene (5 bases). Germline lookup yields CDR1 SGHNT and CDR2 YENEEA. The V end was cut by 1 base, the J end by 5 bases, with 12 bases between. The CDR3 is made up of 14 amino acids.

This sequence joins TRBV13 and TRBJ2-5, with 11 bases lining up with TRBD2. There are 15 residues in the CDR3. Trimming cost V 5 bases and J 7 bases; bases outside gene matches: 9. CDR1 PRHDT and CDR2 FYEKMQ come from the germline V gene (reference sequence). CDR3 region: CASSPRSGTSGTQYF. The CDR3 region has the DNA TGTGCCAGCAGCCCCCGATCCGGGACTAGCGGGACCCAGTACTTC.